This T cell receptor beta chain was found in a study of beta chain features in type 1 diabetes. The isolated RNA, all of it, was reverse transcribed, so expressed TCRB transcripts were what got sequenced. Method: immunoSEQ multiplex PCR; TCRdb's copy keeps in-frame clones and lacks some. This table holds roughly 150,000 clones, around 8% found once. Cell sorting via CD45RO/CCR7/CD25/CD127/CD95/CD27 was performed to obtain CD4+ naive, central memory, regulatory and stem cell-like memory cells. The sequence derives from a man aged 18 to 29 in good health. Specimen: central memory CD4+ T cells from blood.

CDR3 in DNA: TGCAGCGGGTCCCTACAGGGGCTAAACACTGAAGCTTTCTTT. Residues: CSGSLQGLNTEAFF. This rearrangement joins TRBV29-1 to TRBJ1-1; 7 bases align to TRBD1. Unmatched junction bases numbered 10, after V lost 7 bases and J lost 2 bases. CDR1 and CDR2 (germline): SQVTM, ANQGSEA. The CDR3 spans 14 residues.